The rows below give T cell receptor beta chains drawn from one sample of a study of cytomegalovirus exposure and HLA in healthy donors. Repertoires were generated with immunoSEQ multiplex PCR, while TCRdb's copy carries only in-frame clones and drops some. The data show fewer than 70,000 clones, with 68% seen just once and approximately 11% held by the top ten. Sequences were obtained from PBMCs. These receptors all come from a woman aged 25 to 45 in good health and CMV-seronegative. Both conserved end residues are part of each CDR3. The order of the fields is D gene, clone size, V gene, J gene, CDR3 DNA, CDR3 protein. D genes are given only for firm matches. Where a row states a size, it is once, few, many or the class of an expanded clone; other rows omit it.

TRBD1	.	TRBV18	TRBJ2-1	TGTGCCAGCTCACCAGGGACAGACTACAATGAGCAGTTCTTC	CASSPGTDYNEQFF
TRBD2	.	TRBV6-1	TRBJ2-1	TGTGCCAGCATCCGCGGGGGTACGAGGCAGTTCTTC	CASIRGGTRQFF
TRBD1	.	TRBV2	TRBJ1-2	TGTGCCAGCAGTGGCGGACAGGGGGCGAACTATGGCTACACCTTC	CASSGGQGANYGYTF
.	few	TRBV14	TRBJ2-1	TGTGCCAGCAGCCAAGATTTAGGCCGGGTATACAATGAGCAGTTCTTC	CASSQDLGRVYNEQFF
TRBD1	.	TRBV6-5	TRBJ2-2	TGTGCCAGCAGCCGGGACAGGGACAGCGGGGAGCTGTTTTTT	CASSRDRDSGELFF
TRBD1	few	TRBV19	TRBJ1-5	TGTGCCAGTAGTTGGAGACAGGGCCCTTATAGCAATCAGCCCCAGCATTTT	CASSWRQGPYSNQPQHF
.	.	TRBV6-1	TRBJ1-5	TGTGCCAGCAGTGCGGCGGGGAAGTTCAATCAGCCCCAGCATTTT	CASSAAGKFNQPQHF
.	once	TRBV7-3	TRBJ1-2	TGTGCCAGCAGCTCCGCGGGGGCCATCCTCGAAACCTTC	CASSSAGAILETF
.	.	TRBV28	TRBJ2-7	TGTGCCAGCAGTTCCCGGGGGACAGCCGCCTACGAGCAGTACTTC	CASSSRGTAAYEQYF
TRBD1	.	TRBV2	TRBJ1-1	TGTGCCACCCTGAAGGACAGGAGGGCTGAAGCTTTCTTT	CATLKDRRAEAFF
TRBD1	few	TRBV29-1	TRBJ2-7	TGCAGCGTCTCGACAGGGCAGACCTACGAGCAGTACTTC	CSVSTGQTYEQYF
TRBD1	.	TRBV27	TRBJ1-4	TGTGCCAGCAGTTCCGGACAGGGGAGAGTTGCAACTAATGAAAAACTGTTTTTT	CASSSGQGRVATNEKLFF
TRBD1	few	TRBV4-2	TRBJ2-6	TGTGCCAGCAGCCAAGAGCCTACAGGGGGCGCAGGTGGGGCCAACGTCCTGACTTTC	CASSQEPTGGAGGANVLTF
TRBD1	.	TRBV29-1	TRBJ1-2	TGCAGCGTTACAGGGGGAAGTGGCTACACCTTC	CSVTGGSGYTF
.	.	TRBV10-2	TRBJ1-4	TGCGCCTCGGCGGAGGGAGTCGGGGAAAAACTGTTTTTT	CASAEGVGEKLFF
TRBD2	few	TRBV2	TRBJ2-2	TGTGCCAGCAGGGTGACTAGCCAGAACACCGGGGAGCTGTTTTTT	CASRVTSQNTGELFF
TRBD2	.	TRBV2	TRBJ2-3	TGTGCCAGCAGTGGAAGGAGCGGGGGGGCTTATAACACAGATACGCAGTATTTT	CASSGRSGGAYNTDTQYF
TRBD1	.	TRBV19	TRBJ1-1	TGTGCCAGTAGTGCCCAGGGGACAGGGAACACTGAAGCTTTCTTT	CASSAQGTGNTEAFF
TRBD2	once	TRBV7-2	TRBJ2-5	TGTGCCAGCAGCCCCGGCACGGGGGGAGAGACCCAGTACTTC	CASSPGTGGETQYF
.	.	TRBV2	TRBJ1-4	TGTGCCAGCAGTGAAGGCAGGGTCTCTAATGAAAAACTGTTTTTT	CASSEGRVSNEKLFF
TRBD1	.	TRBV7-9	TRBJ2-7	TGTGCCAGCAGGCCCGACAGGGAACTCGAGCAGTACTTC	CASRPDRELEQYF
TRBD2	.	TRBV5-1	TRBJ2-5	TGCGCCAGCAGCATTAGCGGGGGAGGAGAGACCCAGTACTTC	CASSISGGGETQYF